The present entry profiles one T cell receptor (beta chain) with its context. Germline CDR1 is SGDLS and CDR2 is YYNGEE. This CDR3 contains 18 residues. The V segment lost 4 bases and the J segment 3 bases; nucleotides outside the gene matches: 15. This record belongs to a study of technical replicates of blood from a few donors. Sequencing was performed with immunoSEQ multiplex PCR; in TCRdb, only in-frame clones are kept and a portion is missing. The repertoire consists of over 70,000 clones, with about 96% occurring once and the leading ten covering around 0.2%. The rearrangement links TRBV9 to TRBJ1-2, with 10 bases lining up with TRBD1. The source material was T cells isolated from PBMCs. The sequence was collected from a human donor in good health. For the CDR3, the DNA is TGTGCCAGCAGCCCAAGGGACAGGGGCCCGTGGACGGACTATGGCTACACCTTC. Protein: CASSPRDRGPWTDYGYTF.